One and the same sample provided the 8 T cell receptor beta chains below, sequenced in a study of T cells in Graves' hyperthyroidism and ophthalmopathy. TCR beta CDR3 regions were amplified from RNA transcripts. The primer set for the first-round RT-PCR of the TCR CDR3 was HTBI. Each CDR3 protein is one row after TCRdb ran MiXCR on the multiplex PCR reads. The sample has about 410,000 distinct CDR3 sequences, approximately 14% seen once. Input material: blood. The source of these receptors is a woman between 25 and 40 years old with Graves' ophthalmopathy.

This clonotype was seen ten or more times. The genes are TRBV11-2 and TRBJ2-1; D unclear. There are 18 residues in the CDR3. V was pared by 1 base and J by 0 bases, with 16 bases between. Germline assignment: CDR1 SGHAT and CDR2 FQNNGV. The CDR3 DNA reads as TGTGCCAGCAGCTTAGTTCCCAGCACTATCAGCTCCTACAATGAGCAGTTCTTC. Translated, it gives CASSLVPSTISSYNEQFF.

The sample holds a few counts of this clonotype. The genes are TRBV14 and TRBJ2-1; D is undetermined. In germline, CDR1 is SGHDN, CDR2 FVKESK. This CDR3 is built from 18 residues. V lost 1 base and J lost 0, with 16 bases in between. The CDR3 region has the DNA TGTGCCAGCAGCCAAGTAAGTAGGGCCCTGAGCTCCTACAATGAGCAGTTCTTC. As protein: CASSQVSRALSSYNEQFF.

As concerns this clonotype: A junction end diverges from the germline sequence, so it may reflect a read error. The CDR3 reads CASSLAGTTGVTQYF. The DNA for the CDR3 is TGTGCCAGCAGCTTGGCCGGGACGACGGGCGTTACGCAGTATTTT. This sequence joins TRBV5-1 and TRBJ2-3; the D gene could be TRBD1 or TRBD2 (5 bases each). CDR3 length: 15 residues. The germline gives CDR1 SGHRS, CDR2 YFSETQ.

This clonotype was detected ten times or more. The chain recombines TRBV20-1 with TRBJ1-1; a possible D gene is TRBD1 (5 bases). Germline V lookup: CDR1 DFQATT, CDR2 SNEGSKA (reference sequence). The ends were cut back, 3 bases at V and 6 bases at J, with 8 bases in the middle. This CDR3 comprises 11 residues. The DNA of the CDR3 is TGCAGTGCTAGGGGGGAGGCTGAAGCTTTCTTT. This encodes CSARGEAEAFF.

This clonotype has a count of ten or more. The rearrangement uses TRBV11-2 and TRBJ2-1, with 10 positions matching TRBD2. This CDR3 region has 17 residues. The J segment lost 4 bases and the V segment lost 1 base, leaving 7 bases of the junction unmatched. Germline V gives CDR1 SGHAT, CDR2 FQNNGV. The chain's CDR3 is CASSLVWLAGVYNEQFF. DNA for the CDR3: TGTGCCAGCAGCTTAGTCTGGCTAGCGGGGGTATACAATGAGCAGTTCTTC.

There are many counts of this clonotype. The V gene is TRBV9, the J gene TRBJ1-5; D gene ambiguous. Germline lookup yields CDR1 SGDLS and CDR2 YYNGEE. This CDR3 contains 14 residues. V was trimmed by 2 bases and J by 1 base, leaving 7 bases between them. As DNA, the CDR3 is TGTGCCAGCAGCGTTGGACCGAGCAATCAGCCCCAGCATTTT. Its protein product is CASSVGPSNQPQHF.

This clonotype has at least ten counts. A much larger clone lies a single base off, so this may be a read error. J is TRBJ2-1 and V is TRBV28, with TRBD1 identical over 9 bases. The germline V gene has CDR1 MDHEN and CDR2 SYDVKM. This CDR3 comprises 14 residues. CDR3: CACSWTGDHNEQFF. CDR3 DNA: TGTGCCTGCAGTTGGACAGGGGACCACAATGAGCAGTTCTTC.

This clonotype has ten or more counts. The chain couples TRBV2 to TRBJ2-4, with 9 bases aligning to TRBD1. Germline loops: CDR1 SNHLY, CDR2 FYNNEI. The CDR3 is 15 amino acids. Trimming cost V 6 bases and J 0 bases; bases outside gene matches: 3. The CDR3 protein is CASRATGGAKNIQYF. The CDR3 region has the DNA TGTGCCAGCAGGGCGACAGGGGGAGCCAAAAACATTCAGTACTTC.